The TCR beta chain described here comes from a study of T cell responses to AZD1222 COVID-19 vaccine. Trimming stripped 5 bases from V and 5 bases from J, with 18 bases between. This CDR3 has 16 residues. Germline V lookup: CDR1 KGHDR, CDR2 SFDVKD. Using immunoSEQ multiplex PCR, the repertoire was profiled, and TCRdb retains in-frame clones only, with some absent. The table records approximately 200,000 clones, about 94% of them present only once. A word on this clone: Its antigen remains unidentified.

Study-level results: Without day 14 samples, only post-peak T cell repertoires were studied. The sample set comprised mostly white British donors with more females, and clonal diversity was possibly underestimated. Among AZD1222 vaccinees, only five or six were seropositive at baseline.

The V gene is TRBV24-1, the J gene TRBJ2-1, with D perhaps TRBD1 (6 bases). This TCR was recovered from an adult in good health. The sample consisted of peripheral blood, taken on day 0 of AZD1222 vaccination. The CDR3 region is CATSAWGRGTDNEQFF. Written as DNA, the CDR3 is TGTGCCACCAGTGCCTGGGGCAGGGGCACCGACAATGAGCAGTTCTTC.